The entry below describes one TCR beta chain. The data are from a study of blood T cell repertoires in COVID-19. Across the study: The study drew acute and convalescent COVID-19 samples from the United States, Italy and Spain. Sources were T cells, B-cell-depleted T cells, or PBMCs; the material itself was cDNA or gDNA.

Original analysis: Estimation of nucleated cell counts was performed using reference gene primer amplification. The data were produced by immunoSEQ multiplex PCR, yet TCRdb's version contains in-frame clones alone and is incomplete. Clonal size and the V and J genes are those of that table, whereas D and trimming came from the DNA. The sample records a few hundred thousand clones, more than 70% being singletons. The receptor was derived from a man aged 50-59 years with active or convalescent COVID-19. The sample was peripheral blood.

CDR3 loop: CASSFVGQGPGTEAFF. Here the CDR3 DNA reads TGTGCCAGCAGCTTCGTGGGGCAGGGGCCCGGCACTGAAGCTTTCTTT. The chain recombines TRBV5-6 with TRBJ1-1; maybe TRBD1 (6 bases). This CDR3 is 16 amino acids long. Trimming took off 2 bases at V and 4 bases at J, with 18 bases between the two ends. Germline CDR1 reads SGHDT; CDR2 reads YYEEEE. Supplemented by reference TRBV5-6 and TRBJ1-1, the full variable domain reads DAGVTQSPTHLIKTRGQQVTLRCSPKSGHDTVSWYQQALGQGPQFIFQYYEEEERQRGNFPDRFSGHQFPNYSSELNVNALLLGDSALYLCASSFVGQGPGTEAFFGQGTRLTVV.